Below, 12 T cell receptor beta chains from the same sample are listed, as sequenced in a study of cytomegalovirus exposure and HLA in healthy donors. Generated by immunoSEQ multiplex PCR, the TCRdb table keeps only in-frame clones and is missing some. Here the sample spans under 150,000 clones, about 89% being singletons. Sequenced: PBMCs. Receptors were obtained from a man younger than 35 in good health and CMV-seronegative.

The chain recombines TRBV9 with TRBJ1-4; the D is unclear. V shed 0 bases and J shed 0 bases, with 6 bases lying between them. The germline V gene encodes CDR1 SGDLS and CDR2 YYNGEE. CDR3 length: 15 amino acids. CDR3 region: CASSVDPATNEKLFF. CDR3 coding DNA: TGTGCCAGCAGCGTAGATCCTGCAACTAATGAAAAACTGTTTTTT.

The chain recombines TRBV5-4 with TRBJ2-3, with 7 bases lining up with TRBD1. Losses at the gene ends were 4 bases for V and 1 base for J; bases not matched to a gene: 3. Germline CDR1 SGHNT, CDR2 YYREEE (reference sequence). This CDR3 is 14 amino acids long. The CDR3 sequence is CASSPGQRTDTQYF. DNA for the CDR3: TGTGCCAGCAGCCCGGGACAGCGCACAGATACGCAGTATTTT.

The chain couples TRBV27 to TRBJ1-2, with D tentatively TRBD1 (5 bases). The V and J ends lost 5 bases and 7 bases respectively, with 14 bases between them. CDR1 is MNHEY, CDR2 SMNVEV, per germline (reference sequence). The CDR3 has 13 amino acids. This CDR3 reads CASSPTGSGGYTF. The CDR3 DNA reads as TGTGCCAGCAGTCCTACAGGTAGTGGTGGCTACACCTTC.

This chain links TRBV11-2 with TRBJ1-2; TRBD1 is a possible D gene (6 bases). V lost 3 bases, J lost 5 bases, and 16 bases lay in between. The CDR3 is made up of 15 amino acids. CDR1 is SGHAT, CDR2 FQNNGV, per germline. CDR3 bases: TGTGCCAGCAGCTTGACCGCGGGGGCTCTATATGGCTACACCTTC. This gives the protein CASSLTAGALYGYTF.

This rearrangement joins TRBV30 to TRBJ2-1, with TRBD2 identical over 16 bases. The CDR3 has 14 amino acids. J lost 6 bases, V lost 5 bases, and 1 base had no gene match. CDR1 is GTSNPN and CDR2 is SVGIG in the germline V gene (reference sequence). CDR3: CAWGTSGRANEQFF. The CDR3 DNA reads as TGTGCCTGGGGGACTAGCGGGAGGGCCAATGAGCAGTTCTTC.

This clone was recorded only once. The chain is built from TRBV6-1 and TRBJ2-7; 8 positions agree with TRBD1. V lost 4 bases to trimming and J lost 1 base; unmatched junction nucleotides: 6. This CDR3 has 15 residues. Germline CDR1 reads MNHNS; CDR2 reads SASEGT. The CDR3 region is CASSARRTGSYEQYF. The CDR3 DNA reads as TGTGCCAGCAGTGCCCGTCGGACAGGGTCCTACGAGCAGTACTTC.

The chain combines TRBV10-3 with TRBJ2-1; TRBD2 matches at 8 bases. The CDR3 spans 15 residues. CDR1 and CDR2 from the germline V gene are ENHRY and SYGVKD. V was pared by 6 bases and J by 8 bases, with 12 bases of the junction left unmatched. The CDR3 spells CAISRAGAGGDEQFF. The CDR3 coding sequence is TGTGCCATCAGCCGAGCGGGGGCCGGCGGGGATGAGCAGTTCTTC.

This CDR3 is CASSLWGQPNTGELFF. CDR3 in DNA: TGTGCCAGCAGCCTGTGGGGGCAGCCCAACACCGGGGAGCTGTTTTTT. The V gene is TRBV14, the J gene TRBJ2-2, with D perhaps matching TRBD1 (6 bases). V gave up 4 bases and J gave up 2 bases, with 14 bases separating them. The CDR3 spans 16 residues. CDR1 is SGHDN and CDR2 is FVKESK in the germline V gene.

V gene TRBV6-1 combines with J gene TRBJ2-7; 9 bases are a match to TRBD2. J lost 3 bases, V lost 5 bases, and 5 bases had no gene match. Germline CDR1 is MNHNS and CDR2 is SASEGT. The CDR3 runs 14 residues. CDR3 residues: CASSNSGGSYEQYF. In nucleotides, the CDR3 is TGTGCCAGCAGTAACAGCGGGGGGAGCTACGAGCAGTACTTC.

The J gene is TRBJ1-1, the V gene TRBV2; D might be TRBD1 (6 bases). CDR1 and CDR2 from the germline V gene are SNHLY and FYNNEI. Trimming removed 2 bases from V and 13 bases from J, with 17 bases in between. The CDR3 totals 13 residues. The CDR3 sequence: CASSESRQGNDFF. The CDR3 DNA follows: TGTGCCAGCAGTGAATCGCGGCAGGGGAACGATTTCTTT. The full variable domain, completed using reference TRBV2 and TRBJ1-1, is EPEVTQTPSHQVTQMGQEVILRCVPISNHLYFYWYRQILGQKVEFLVSFYNNEISEKSEIFDDQFSVERPDGSNFTLKIRSTKLEDSAMYFCASSESRQGNDFFGQGTRLTVV.

The CDR3 nucleotides read TGCGCCAGCAGCTTTAAAGGGGGCTTACGTTTCGGAGAGACCCAGTACTTC. Protein sequence: CASSFKGGLRFGETQYF. The rearrangement joins TRBV5-1 to TRBJ2-5; 7 positions agree with TRBD1. The CDR3 extends over 17 amino acids. Germline V CDR1 and CDR2: SGHRS, YFSETQ. With 2 bases clipped from V and 4 bases from J, the junction kept 14 bases outside the gene matches. Filled out from reference TRBV5-1 and TRBJ2-5, the complete variable domain reads KAGVTQTPRYLIKTRGQQVTLSCSPISGHRSVSWYQQTPGQGLQFLFEYFSETQRNKGNFPGRFSGRQFSNSRSEMNVSTLELGDSALYLCASSFKGGLRFGETQYFGPGTRLLVL.

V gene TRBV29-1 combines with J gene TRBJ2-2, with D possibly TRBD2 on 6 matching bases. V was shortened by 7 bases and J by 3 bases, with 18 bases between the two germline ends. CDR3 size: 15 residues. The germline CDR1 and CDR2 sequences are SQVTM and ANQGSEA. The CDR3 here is CSAISGWGDTGELFF. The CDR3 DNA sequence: TGCAGCGCCATCTCAGGGTGGGGGGACACCGGGGAGCTGTTTTTT.